This T cell receptor (beta chain) was captured by sequencing in a study of T cell responses to AZD1222 COVID-19 vaccine. V lost 0 bases, J lost 8 bases, and 16 bases lay in between. The germline V gene encodes CDR1 MNHEY and CDR2 SVGAGI. The CDR3 spans 16 residues. Repertoires were generated with immunoSEQ multiplex PCR, while TCRdb's copy carries only in-frame clones and drops some. The sample includes around 130,000 clones, about 86% of them seen just once. This chain uses TRBV6-5 with TRBJ2-2; possibly TRBD2 for D (6 bases). The source of this sequence is an adult in good health. The sample consisted of peripheral blood, taken on day 0 of AZD1222 vaccination. CDR3 in amino acids: CASSYSRDSLFGELFF. The CDR3 DNA sequence: TGTGCCAGCAGTTACTCGAGGGACTCCTTGTTTGGGGAGCTGTTTTTT.